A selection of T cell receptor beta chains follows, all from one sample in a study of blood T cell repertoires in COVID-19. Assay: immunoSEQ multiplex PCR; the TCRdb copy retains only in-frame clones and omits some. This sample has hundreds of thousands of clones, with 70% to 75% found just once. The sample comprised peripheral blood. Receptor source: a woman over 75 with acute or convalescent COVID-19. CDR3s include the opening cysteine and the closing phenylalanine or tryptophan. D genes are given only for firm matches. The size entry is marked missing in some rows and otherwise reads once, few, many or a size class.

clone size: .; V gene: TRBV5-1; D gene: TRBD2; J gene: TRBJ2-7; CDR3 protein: CASSPGTSGASSYEQYF; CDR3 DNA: TGCGCCAGCAGCCCAGGGACTAGCGGGGCCAGCTCCTACGAGCAGTACTTC
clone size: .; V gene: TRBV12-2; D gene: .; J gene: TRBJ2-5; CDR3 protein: CASRLQGSECQETQYF; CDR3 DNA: TGTGCAAGTCGCCTACAGGGCTCGGAATGCCAAGAGACCCAGTACTTC
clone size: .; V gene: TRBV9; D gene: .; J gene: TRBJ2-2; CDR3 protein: CASSVLPGGLNTGELFF; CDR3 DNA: TGTGCCAGCAGCGTACTTCCGGGGGGCTTGAACACCGGGGAGCTGTTTTTT
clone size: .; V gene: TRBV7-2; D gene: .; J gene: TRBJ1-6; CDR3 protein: CASSLFPTGSPLHF; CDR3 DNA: TGTGCCAGCAGCTTATTCCCTACAGGATCACCCCTCCACTTT
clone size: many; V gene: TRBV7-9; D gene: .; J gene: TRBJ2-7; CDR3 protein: CASSLGGSPSYEQYF; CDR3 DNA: TGTGCCAGCAGCTTAGGAGGGAGCCCCTCCTACGAGCAGTACTTC
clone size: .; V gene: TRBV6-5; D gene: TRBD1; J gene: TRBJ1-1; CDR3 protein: CASSRGQGWNTEAFF; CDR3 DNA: TGTGCCAGCAGCCGAGGACAGGGATGGAACACTGAAGCTTTCTTT
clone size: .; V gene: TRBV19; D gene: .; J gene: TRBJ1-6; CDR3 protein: CASTPAGRGSNSPLHF; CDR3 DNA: TGTGCCAGTACCCCAGCGGGAAGGGGATCCAATTCACCCCTCCACTTT
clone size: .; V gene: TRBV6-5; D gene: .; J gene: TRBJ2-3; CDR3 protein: CASRSHLSADTQYF; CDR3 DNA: TGTGCCAGCAGGTCGCACCTCAGTGCAGATACGCAGTATTTT
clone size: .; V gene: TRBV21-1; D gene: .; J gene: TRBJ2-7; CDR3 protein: CASSSRDRGGRSYEQYF; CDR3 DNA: TGTGCCAGCAGCTCAAGGGACCGGGGAGGGAGGTCCTACGAGCAGTACTTC
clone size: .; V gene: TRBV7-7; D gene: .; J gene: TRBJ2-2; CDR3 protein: CASSLDGGTGELFF; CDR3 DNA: TGTGCCAGCAGCTTAGATGGAGGGACCGGGGAGCTGTTTTTT
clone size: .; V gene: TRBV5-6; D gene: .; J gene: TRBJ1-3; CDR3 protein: CASSLRSLAGNTIYF; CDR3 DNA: TGTGCCAGCAGCTTGCGTAGTCTTGCTGGAAACACCATATATTTT
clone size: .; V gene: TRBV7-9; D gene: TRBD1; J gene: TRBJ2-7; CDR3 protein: CASSWPGTAVYEQYF; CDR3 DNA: TGTGCCAGCAGCTGGCCCGGGACAGCGGTCTACGAGCAGTACTTC
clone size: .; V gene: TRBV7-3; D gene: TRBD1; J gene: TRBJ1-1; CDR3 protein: CASSPNTGGITEAFF; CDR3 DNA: TGTGCCAGCAGCCCCAATACAGGGGGCATCACTGAAGCTTTCTTT
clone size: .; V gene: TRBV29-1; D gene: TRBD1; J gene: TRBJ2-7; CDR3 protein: CSVAGTGHEQYF; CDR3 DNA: TGCAGCGTGGCCGGGACAGGGCACGAGCAGTACTTC